This T cell receptor beta chain was documented in a study of identical twins. This CDR3 region has 13 residues. Germline values: CDR1 SQVTM, CDR2 ANQGSEA. Trimming cost V 5 bases and J 11 bases, with 21 bases left between them. TCRdb re-called the 5' RACE reads through MiXCR, storing one row per CDR3 protein. This sample has around 370,000 distinct CDR3 sequences, with 8.5% to 10% found just once. The receptor was derived from a woman in her forties or fifties in good health. The sequenced material came from naive T cells sorted from blood. The chain recombines TRBV29-1 with TRBJ1-1, with D unclear. The CDR3 loop reads CSVREGKESPAFF. As DNA, the CDR3 is TGCAGCGTTAGAGAGGGTAAGGAGTCTCCGGCTTTCTTT.